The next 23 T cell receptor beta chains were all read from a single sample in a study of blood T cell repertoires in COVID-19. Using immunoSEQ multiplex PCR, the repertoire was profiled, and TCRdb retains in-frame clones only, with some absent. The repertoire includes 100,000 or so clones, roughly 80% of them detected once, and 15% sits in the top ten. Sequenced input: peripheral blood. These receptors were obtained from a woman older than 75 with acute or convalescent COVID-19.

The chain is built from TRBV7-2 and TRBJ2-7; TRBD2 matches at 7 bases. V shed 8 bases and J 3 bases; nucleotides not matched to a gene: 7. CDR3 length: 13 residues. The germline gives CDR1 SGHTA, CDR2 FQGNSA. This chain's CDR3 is CASPGERDYEQYV. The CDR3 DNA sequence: TGTGCCAGCCCTGGGGAGCGGGACTACGAGCAGTACGTC.

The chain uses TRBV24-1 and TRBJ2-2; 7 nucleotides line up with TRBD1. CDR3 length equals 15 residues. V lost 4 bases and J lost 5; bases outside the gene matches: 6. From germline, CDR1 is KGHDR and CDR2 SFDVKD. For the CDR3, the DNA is TGTGCCACCAGTGAACGACAGGGAAGAACCGGGGAGCTGTTTTTT. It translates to CATSERQGRTGELFF.

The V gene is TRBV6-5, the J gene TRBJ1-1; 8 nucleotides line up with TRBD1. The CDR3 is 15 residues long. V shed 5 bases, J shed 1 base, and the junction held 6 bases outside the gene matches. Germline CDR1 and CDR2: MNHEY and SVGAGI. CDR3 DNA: TGTGCCAGCAGTAACGCCGGACAGGGGAACACTGAAGCTTTCTTT. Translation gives CASSNAGQGNTEAFF.

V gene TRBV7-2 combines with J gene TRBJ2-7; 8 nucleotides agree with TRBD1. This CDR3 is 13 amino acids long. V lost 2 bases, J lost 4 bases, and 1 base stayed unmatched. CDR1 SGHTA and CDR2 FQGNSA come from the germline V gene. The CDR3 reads CASSLRQGYEQYF. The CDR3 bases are TGTGCCAGCAGCTTAAGACAGGGGTACGAGCAGTACTTC.

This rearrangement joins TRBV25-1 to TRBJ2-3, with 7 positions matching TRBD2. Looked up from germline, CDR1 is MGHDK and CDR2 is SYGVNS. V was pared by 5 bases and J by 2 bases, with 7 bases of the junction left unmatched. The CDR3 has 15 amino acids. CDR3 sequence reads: CASSSGLVFTDTQYF. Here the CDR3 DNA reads TGTGCCAGCAGTTCCGGACTAGTTTTCACAGATACGCAGTATTTT.

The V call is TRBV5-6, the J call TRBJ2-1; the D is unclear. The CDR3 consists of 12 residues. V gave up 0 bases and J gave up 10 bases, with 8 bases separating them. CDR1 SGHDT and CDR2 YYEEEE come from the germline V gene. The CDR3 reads CASSLGRPEQFF. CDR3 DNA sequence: TGTGCCAGCAGCTTGGGCAGGCCCGAGCAGTTCTTC.

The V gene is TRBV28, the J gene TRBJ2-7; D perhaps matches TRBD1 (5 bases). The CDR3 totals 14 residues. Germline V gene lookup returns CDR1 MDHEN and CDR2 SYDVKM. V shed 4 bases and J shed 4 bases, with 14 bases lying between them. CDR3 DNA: TGTGCCAGCAGTTCAGGGTCTACAAAATACGAGCAGTACTTC. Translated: CASSSGSTKYEQYF.

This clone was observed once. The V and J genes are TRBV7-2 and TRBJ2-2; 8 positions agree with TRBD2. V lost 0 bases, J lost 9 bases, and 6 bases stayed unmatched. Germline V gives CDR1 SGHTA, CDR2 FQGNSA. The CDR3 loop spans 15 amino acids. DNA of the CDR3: TGTGCCAGCAGCTTAGCGGCGGGAGGAATCCGGGAGCTGTTTTTT. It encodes CASSLAAGGIRELFF.

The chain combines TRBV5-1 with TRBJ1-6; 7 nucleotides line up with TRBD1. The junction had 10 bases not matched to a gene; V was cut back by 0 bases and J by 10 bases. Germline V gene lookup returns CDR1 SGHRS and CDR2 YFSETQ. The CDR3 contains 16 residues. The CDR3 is CASSLVSTGVLSPLHF. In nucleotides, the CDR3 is TGCGCCAGCAGCTTGGTTTCCACAGGGGTATTATCACCCCTCCACTTT.

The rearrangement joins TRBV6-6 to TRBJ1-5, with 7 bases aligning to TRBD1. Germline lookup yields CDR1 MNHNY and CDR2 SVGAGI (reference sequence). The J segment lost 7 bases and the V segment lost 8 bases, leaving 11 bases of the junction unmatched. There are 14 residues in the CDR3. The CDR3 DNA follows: TGTGCCAGCGACGACAGGGCCGGGAGCCAGCCCCAGCATTTT. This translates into CASDDRAGSQPQHF.

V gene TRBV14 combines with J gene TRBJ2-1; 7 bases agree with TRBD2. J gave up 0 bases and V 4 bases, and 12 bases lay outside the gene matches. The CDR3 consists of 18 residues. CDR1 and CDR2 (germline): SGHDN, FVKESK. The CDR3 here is CASSLGGRALSSYNEQFF. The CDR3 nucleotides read TGTGCCAGCAGCCTAGGAGGGAGGGCCTTGAGCTCCTACAATGAGCAGTTCTTC.

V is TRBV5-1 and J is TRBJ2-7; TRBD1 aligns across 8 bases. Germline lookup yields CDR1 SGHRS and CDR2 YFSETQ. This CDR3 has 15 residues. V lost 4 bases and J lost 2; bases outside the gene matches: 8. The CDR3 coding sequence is TGCGCCAGCAGCACGTCCGGGACAGGTACCTACGAGCAGTACTTC. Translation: CASSTSGTGTYEQYF.

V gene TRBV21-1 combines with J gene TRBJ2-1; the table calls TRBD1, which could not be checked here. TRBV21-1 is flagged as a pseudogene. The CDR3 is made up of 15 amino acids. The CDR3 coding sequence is TGTGCCAGCAGCTTTGACAGGGGGCGATACAATGAGCAGTTCTTC. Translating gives CASSFDRGRYNEQFF.

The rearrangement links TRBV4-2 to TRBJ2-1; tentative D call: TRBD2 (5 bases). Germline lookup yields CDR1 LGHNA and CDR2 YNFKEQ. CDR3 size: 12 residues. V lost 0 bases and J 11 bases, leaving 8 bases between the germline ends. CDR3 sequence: CASSQERGQQFF. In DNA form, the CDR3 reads TGTGCCAGCAGCCAAGAGCGAGGGCAGCAGTTCTTC.

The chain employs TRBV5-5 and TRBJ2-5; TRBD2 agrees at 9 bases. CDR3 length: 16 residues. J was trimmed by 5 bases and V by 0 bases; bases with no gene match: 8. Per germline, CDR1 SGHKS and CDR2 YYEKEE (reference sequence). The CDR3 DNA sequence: TGTGCCAGCAGCTTGGGAGCGGGGGGAAGCGGGGAGACCCAGTACTTC. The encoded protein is CASSLGAGGSGETQYF.

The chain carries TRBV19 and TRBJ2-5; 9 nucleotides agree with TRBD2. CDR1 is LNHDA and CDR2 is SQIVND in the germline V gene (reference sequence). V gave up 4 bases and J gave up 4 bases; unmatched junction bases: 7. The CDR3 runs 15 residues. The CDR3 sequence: CASSTGSGGGETQYF. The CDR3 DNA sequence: TGTGCCAGTAGTACAGGTAGCGGGGGCGGAGAGACCCAGTACTTC.

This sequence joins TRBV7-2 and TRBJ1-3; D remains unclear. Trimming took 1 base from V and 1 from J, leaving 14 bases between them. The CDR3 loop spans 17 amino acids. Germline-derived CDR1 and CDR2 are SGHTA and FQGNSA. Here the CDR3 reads CASSLDLSFRSGNTIYF. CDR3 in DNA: TGTGCCAGCAGCTTAGACCTTTCTTTTCGGTCTGGAAACACCATATATTTT.

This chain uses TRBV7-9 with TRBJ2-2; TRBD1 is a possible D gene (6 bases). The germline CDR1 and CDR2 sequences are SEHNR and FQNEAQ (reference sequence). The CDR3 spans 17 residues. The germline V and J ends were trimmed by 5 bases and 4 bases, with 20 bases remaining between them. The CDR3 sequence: CASSPQPGTKGTGELFF. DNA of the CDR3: TGTGCCAGCAGCCCCCAGCCGGGGACAAAGGGCACCGGGGAGCTGTTTTTT. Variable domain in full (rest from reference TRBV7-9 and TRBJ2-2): DTGVSQNPRHKITKRGQNVTFRCDPISEHNRLYWYRQTLGQGPEFLTYFQNEAQLEKSRLLSDRFSAERPKGSFSTLEIQRTEQGDSAMYLCASSPQPGTKGTGELFFGEGSRLTVL.

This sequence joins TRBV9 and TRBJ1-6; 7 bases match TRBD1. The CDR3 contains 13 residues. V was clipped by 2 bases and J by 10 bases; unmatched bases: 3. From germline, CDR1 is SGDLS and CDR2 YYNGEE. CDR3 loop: CASSVDRWSPLHF. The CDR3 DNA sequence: TGTGCCAGCAGCGTGGACAGGTGGTCACCCCTCCACTTT.

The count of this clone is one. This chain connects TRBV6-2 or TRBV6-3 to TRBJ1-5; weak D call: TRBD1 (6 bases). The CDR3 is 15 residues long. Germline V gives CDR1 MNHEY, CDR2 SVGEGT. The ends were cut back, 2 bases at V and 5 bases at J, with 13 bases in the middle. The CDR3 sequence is CASSYRSGVDQPQHF. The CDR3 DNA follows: TGTGCCAGCAGTTACCGGTCAGGGGTCGATCAGCCCCAGCATTTT.

CDR3 sequence: CATSDPLGRGGYTGELFF. CDR3 in DNA: TGTGCCACCAGTGATCCCCTTGGGAGAGGGGGATACACCGGGGAGCTGTTTTTT. The chain carries TRBV24-1 and TRBJ2-2, with D possibly being TRBD1 (6 bases). The CDR3 loop spans 18 amino acids. Per germline, CDR1 KGHDR and CDR2 SFDVKD. V lost 3 bases and J lost 3, with 19 bases in between.

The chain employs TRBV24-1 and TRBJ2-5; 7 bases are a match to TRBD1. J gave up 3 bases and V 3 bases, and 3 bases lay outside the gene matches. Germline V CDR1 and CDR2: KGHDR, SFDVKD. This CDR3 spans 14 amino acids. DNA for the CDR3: TGTGCCACCAGTGATAGGGGGCAGAAAGAGACCCAGTACTTC. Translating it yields CATSDRGQKETQYF.

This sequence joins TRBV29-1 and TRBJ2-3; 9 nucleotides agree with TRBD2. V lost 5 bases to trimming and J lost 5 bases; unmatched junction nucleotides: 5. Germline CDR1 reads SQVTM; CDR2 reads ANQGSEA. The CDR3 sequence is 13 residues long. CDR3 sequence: CSVSGGRGDTQYF. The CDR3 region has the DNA TGCAGCGTTAGCGGGGGGAGGGGAGATACGCAGTATTTT.